The 18 T cell receptor beta chains given below trace back to one sample, sequenced in a study of beta chain features in type 1 diabetes. As every portion of the isolated RNA was reverse transcribed, the sequencing read expressed TCRB transcripts. Data came from immunoSEQ multiplex PCR; TCRdb stores just in-frame clones and leaves some out. The table includes over 500,000 clones, less than 20% detected once. The sample comprised naive CD4+ T cells from blood. The receptors derive from a man in his late teens or twenties in good health.

Of note for this clone: At the DNA level, this CDR3 is encoded by other sequences in the same sample as well. The V gene is TRBV9, the J gene TRBJ2-5, with TRBD2 identical over 9 bases. Germline CDR1 SGDLS, CDR2 YYNGEE. The CDR3 is 14 amino acids. After removal of 2 bases from V and 2 bases from J, the junction contained 1 base not matched to a gene. CDR3 sequence (DNA): TGTGCCAGCAGCGTGACTAGCGGTCAAGAGACCCAGTACTTC. This encodes CASSVTSGQETQYF.

This clone was counted only a few times. The V call is TRBV10-3, the J call TRBJ2-7, with TRBD2 identical over 7 bases. The CDR3 length is 15 residues. Germline V gene lookup returns CDR1 ENHRY and CDR2 SYGVKD. Trimming took 10 bases from V and 4 from J; bases not matched to a gene: 16. The CDR3 region has the DNA TGTGCCAGTTCCCGGGGGGAGGCGATTGGGTACGAGCAGTACTTC. This sequence encodes CASSRGEAIGYEQYF.

This clone was found a few times. The rearrangement joins TRBV7-2 to TRBJ2-5, with 16 bases lining up with TRBD2. CDR3 length equals 19 residues. Trimming at V came to 5 bases and at J to 4 bases, leaving 13 bases not matched to a gene. The germline CDR1 and CDR2 sequences are SGHTA and FQGNSA. The DNA of the CDR3 is TGTGCCAGCAGCGCCAGACCGGGACTAGCGGGAGGGCCCTCAGAGACCCAGTACTTC. Protein sequence: CASSARPGLAGGPSETQYF.

The chain recombines TRBV19 with TRBJ1-2; D remains ambiguous. The length of the CDR3 is 12 residues. V was shortened by 11 bases and J by 5 bases, with 15 bases between the two germline ends. CDR1 and CDR2 from the germline V gene are LNHDA and SQIVND (reference sequence). This chain's CDR3 is CAGRKDPYGYTF. The CDR3 DNA follows: TGTGCCGGAAGAAAGGACCCGTATGGCTACACCTTC. The full variable domain, its missing parts supplied by reference TRBV19 and TRBJ1-2, is DGGITQSPKYLFRKEGQNVTLSCEQNLNHDAMYWYRQDPGQGLRLIYYSQIVNDFQKGDIAEGYSVSREKKESFPLTVTSAQKNPTAFYLCAGRKDPYGYTFGSGTRLTVV.

The CDR3 DNA sequence: TGTGCCAGCCGGACTAGCGGGGGGAAGTCATCGCAGTATTTT. It codes for CASRTSGGKSSQYF. This chain links TRBV19 with TRBJ2-3; 14 nucleotides agree with TRBD2. Germline CDR1 reads LNHDA; CDR2 reads SQIVND (reference sequence). J gave up 10 bases and V 9 bases, and 9 bases lay outside the gene matches. There are 14 residues in the CDR3.

In nucleotides, the CDR3 is TGCAGCGTTCAACTACTGAGCTCCTACAATGAGCAGTTCTTC. This gives the protein CSVQLLSSYNEQFF. The chain carries TRBV29-1 and TRBJ2-1; D remains unclear. V gave up 5 bases and J gave up 0 bases, with 11 bases separating them. The CDR3 runs 14 residues. The germline gives CDR1 SQVTM, CDR2 ANQGSEA.

This chain joins TRBV11-3 and TRBJ2-1, with 8 nucleotides matching TRBD1. Per the germline V gene, CDR1 is SGHNT and CDR2 is YENEEA. V lost 1 base, J lost 8 bases, and 7 bases stayed unmatched. There are 15 residues in the CDR3. The CDR3 sequence: CASSLGDRFVDEQFF. The CDR3 bases are TGTGCCAGCAGCTTAGGGGACAGGTTCGTCGATGAGCAGTTCTTC. Combining the CDR3 with reference TRBV11-3 and TRBJ2-1 gives the whole variable domain EAGVVQSPRYKIIEKKQPVAFWCNPISGHNTLYWYLQNLGQGPELLIRYENEEAVDDSQLPKDRFSAERLKGVDSTLKIQPAELGDSAVYLCASSLGDRFVDEQFFGPGTRLTVL.

This clone was seen a few times. The chain recombines TRBV30 with TRBJ1-2, with 7 bases aligning to TRBD1. Trimming at V came to 2 bases and at J to 2 bases, leaving 5 bases not matched to a gene. The CDR3 sequence is 14 residues long. The germline V gene has CDR1 GTSNPN and CDR2 SVGIG (reference sequence). The CDR3 is CAWSTGTVNYGYTF. CDR3 nucleotide sequence: TGTGCCTGGAGTACCGGGACAGTAAACTATGGCTACACCTTC.

This chain uses TRBV18 with TRBJ1-4; weak D call: TRBD1 (6 bases). Germline-derived CDR1 and CDR2 are KGHSH and LQKENI. The CDR3 totals 15 residues. Trimming shortened V by 4 bases and J by 1 base, and 10 bases separated the two germline ends. The CDR3 DNA follows: TGTGCCAGCTCACTACTACAGGGAACTAATGAAAAACTGTTTTTT. Translation gives CASSLLQGTNEKLFF.

The chain employs TRBV29-1 and TRBJ2-6, with D maybe TRBD1 (6 bases). V was pared by 7 bases and J by 0 bases, with 13 bases between. Germline CDR1 reads SQVTM; CDR2 reads ANQGSEA. CDR3 length: 15 amino acids. CDR3: CSALRQDSGANVLTF. The CDR3, as DNA: TGCAGCGCATTAAGACAGGACTCTGGGGCCAACGTCCTGACTTTC. Together with reference TRBV29-1 and TRBJ2-6, the CDR3 gives the full variable domain: SAVISQKPSRDICQRGTSLTIQCQVDSQVTMMFWYRQQPGQSLTLIATANQGSEATYESGFVIDKFPISRPNLTFSTLTVSNMSPEDSSIYLCSALRQDSGANVLTFGAGSRLTVL.

In its sample, this clone was seen a few times. The J gene is TRBJ2-7, the V gene TRBV5-1; D might be TRBD1 or TRBD2, each matching 6 bases. The CDR3 length is 15 residues. Per the germline V gene, CDR1 is SGHRS and CDR2 is YFSETQ. The V gene lost 1 base and the J gene lost 5 bases, with 16 bases spanning the gap. CDR3 DNA: TGCGCCAGCAGCTTGATGGGGGGCCCTTCAGACGAGCAGTACTTC. Translating gives CASSLMGGPSDEQYF.

In its sample, this clone was seen a few times. The genes are TRBV28 and TRBJ1-4; possible D gene TRBD1, 5 bases. CDR3 length equals 14 residues. The V gene's germline CDR1 is MDHEN and CDR2 SYDVKM. The ends were cut back, 10 bases at V and 4 bases at J, with 16 bases in the middle. The CDR3 here is CATYRDVINEKLFF. The CDR3 DNA is TGTGCCACTTACCGGGACGTGATTAATGAAAAACTGTTTTTT.

This chain uses TRBV5-1 with TRBJ2-3; tentatively, D is TRBD1 (6 bases). CDR1 SGHRS and CDR2 YFSETQ come from the germline V gene. This CDR3 is 12 amino acids long. Trimming took off 3 bases at V and 6 bases at J, with 8 bases between the two ends. CDR3 DNA: TGCGCCAGCAGCTCCCAGGGGGATACGCAGTATTTT. As protein: CASSSQGDTQYF.

The chain combines TRBV7-3 with TRBJ2-3; D not certain. CDR1 and CDR2 (germline): SGHTA, FQGTGA. Trimming took off 5 bases at V and 8 bases at J, with 11 bases between the two ends. The CDR3 runs to 12 residues. The CDR3 DNA reads TGTGCCAGCAGCCAAAACGGCGGTACGCAGTATTTT. This codes for CASSQNGGTQYF.

This clone was seen only once. The V call is TRBV11-3, the J call TRBJ2-2; no definite D call. CDR1 SGHNT and CDR2 YENEEA come from the germline V gene. This CDR3 has 12 amino acids. V gave up 3 bases and J gave up 7 bases, with 6 bases separating them. CDR3 loop: CASSFVGGELFF. In DNA form, the CDR3 reads TGTGCCAGCAGCTTCGTGGGCGGGGAGCTGTTTTTT.

This clone was detected a few times. The gene calls are TRBV5-1 and TRBJ2-1, with 7 positions matching TRBD1. Germline V CDR1 and CDR2: SGHRS, YFSETQ. There are 15 residues in the CDR3. V lost 3 bases and J lost 4; bases outside the gene matches: 7. CDR3 amino acids: CASSWNRGPYNEQFF. CDR3 DNA sequence: TGCGCCAGCAGCTGGAACAGGGGCCCATACAATGAGCAGTTCTTC.

This clone was observed at least ten times. CDR3 loop: CASSLAWRAYNEQFF. In DNA form, the CDR3 reads TGTGCCAGCAGCCTCGCGTGGCGGGCATACAATGAGCAGTTCTTC. The chain couples TRBV7-9 to TRBJ2-1; possibly TRBD2 for D (5 bases). Germline V lookup: CDR1 SEHNR, CDR2 FQNEAQ (reference sequence). This CDR3 region has 15 residues. V shed 5 bases and J shed 4 bases, with 15 bases lying between them.

The chain joins TRBV7-9 to TRBJ1-2; 8 bases match TRBD1. The V gene's germline CDR1 is SEHNR and CDR2 FQNEAQ (reference sequence). This CDR3 region has 16 residues. Trimming at V came to 6 bases and at J to 6 bases, leaving 15 bases not matched to a gene. The CDR3 nucleotides read TGTGCCAGCAGACTGCAGGGGGCGCGCGGAGGGGATGGCTACACCTTC. Amino acid sequence: CASRLQGARGGDGYTF. The variable domain in full, with the rest retrieved from reference TRBV7-9 and TRBJ1-2, is DTGVSQNPRHKITKRGQNVTFRCDPISEHNRLYWYRQTLGQGPEFLTYFQNEAQLEKSRLLSDRFSAERPKGSFSTLEIQRTEQGDSAMYLCASRLQGARGGDGYTFGSGTRLTVV.